The 23 T cell receptor beta chains below all came from one sample that was sequenced in a study of blood T cell repertoires in COVID-19. Sequencing used immunoSEQ multiplex PCR; TCRdb keeps in-frame clones, though not all of them. Of hundreds of thousands of clones in the sample, 88% are singletons; the top ten hold around 6.5%. The sample consisted of peripheral blood. Every receptor here comes from a woman between 25 and 40 years old with COVID-19, enrolled during active disease.

The rearrangement joins TRBV12-3 or TRBV12-4 to TRBJ1-2; 7 bases agree with TRBD1. Losses at the gene ends were 6 bases for V and 8 bases for J; bases not matched to a gene: 6. This CDR3 region has 12 residues. The DNA for the CDR3 is TGTGCCAGCAGGCAGGGGGTCGGGGGCTACACCTTC. It specifies CASRQGVGGYTF.

The chain joins TRBV10-1 to TRBJ2-3, with 7 bases lining up with TRBD2. V was clipped by 2 bases and J by 3 bases; unmatched bases: 2. The germline V gene encodes CDR1 WNHNN and CDR2 SYGVQD (reference sequence). This CDR3 region has 14 residues. The CDR3 coding sequence is TGCGCCAGCAGTGAGACGGGACTAACAGATACGCAGTATTTT. As protein: CASSETGLTDTQYF.

The rearrangement links TRBV2 to TRBJ1-2, with 10 bases fitting TRBD1. This CDR3 has 16 residues. V shed 7 bases and J 7 bases; nucleotides not matched to a gene: 15. Germline V gives CDR1 SNHLY, CDR2 FYNNEI. The CDR3 coding sequence is TGTGCCAGCACGAATTCGGGACAGGGGTATGTTGGTGGCTACACCTTC. Translation: CASTNSGQGYVGGYTF.

This chain uses TRBV7-9 with TRBJ1-4; D is undetermined. Per germline, CDR1 SEHNR and CDR2 FQNEAQ (reference sequence). This CDR3 region has 13 residues. V gave up 4 bases and J gave up 4 bases, with 7 bases separating them. The CDR3 nucleotides read TGTGCCAGCAGCTCGGGTGATAATGAAAAACTGTTTTTT. The encoded protein is CASSSGDNEKLFF. The whole variable domain, filled in from reference TRBV7-9 and TRBJ1-4, reads DTGVSQNPRHKITKRGQNVTFRCDPISEHNRLYWYRQTLGQGPEFLTYFQNEAQLEKSRLLSDRFSAERPKGSFSTLEIQRTEQGDSAMYLCASSSGDNEKLFFGSGTQLSVL.

The CDR3 coding sequence is TGTGCCAGCAGCCAAGGAGAGTATTTGAACACTGAAGCTTTCTTT. Protein product: CASSQGEYLNTEAFF. V and J are TRBV3-1 (or the pseudogene TRBV3-2) and TRBJ1-1; D uncertain. The CDR3 contains 15 residues. V lost 1 base, J lost 0 bases, and 9 bases lay in between. The germline V gene has CDR1 LGHDT and CDR2 YNNKEL (reference sequence).

The chain combines TRBV5-6 with TRBJ1-1, with 9 bases matching TRBD1. The germline CDR1 and CDR2 sequences are SGHDT and YYEEEE. CDR3 length: 16 residues. The V gene end was trimmed by 0 bases and the J gene end by 7 bases; junction bases not matched to a gene: 10. The CDR3 DNA sequence: TGTGCCAGCAGCTTGGCCATGGGACAGGGTAGTGATGAAGCTTTCTTT. Translated, it gives CASSLAMGQGSDEAFF.

V usage is TRBV19 and J usage is TRBJ1-4; unclear D gene. The V end was cut by 0 bases, the J end by 4 bases, with 12 bases between. Germline CDR1 and CDR2: LNHDA and SQIVND (reference sequence). CDR3 length: 16 residues. Here the CDR3 DNA reads TGTGCCAGTAGTATAGATTGGTTGTCCGGTAATGAAAAACTGTTTTTT. Translating gives CASSIDWLSGNEKLFF.

The gene calls are TRBV5-6 and TRBJ2-7; 7 bases map to TRBD2. J lost 3 bases, V lost 2 bases, and 8 bases had no gene match. Per germline, CDR1 SGHDT and CDR2 YYEEEE. The CDR3 sequence is 15 residues long. The CDR3, as DNA: TGTGCCAGCAGCTTAGGCGGCGGGGGAGGCTACGAGCAGTACTTC. Translation gives CASSLGGGGGYEQYF.

This chain links TRBV6-5 with TRBJ1-5; D is possibly TRBD1 (6 bases). CDR1 and CDR2 from the germline V gene are MNHEY and SVGAGI. Trimming took 2 bases from V and 5 from J, leaving 10 bases between them. This CDR3 contains 14 residues. The CDR3 here is CASSYRDTYQPQHF. CDR3 DNA: TGTGCCAGCAGTTACAGGGACACTTATCAGCCCCAGCATTTT.

The CDR3 region has the DNA TGTGCCAGCAGTATTCAGGGTTATGGCTACACCTTC. It is translated as CASSIQGYGYTF. V and J are TRBV28 and TRBJ1-2, with a weak D call TRBD1 (5 bases). The CDR3 is made up of 12 amino acids. CDR1 and CDR2 from the germline V gene are MDHEN and SYDVKM. V dropped 5 bases and J dropped 5 bases, with 9 bases sitting between them.

J is TRBJ2-2 and V is TRBV3-1 (or the pseudogene TRBV3-2); 7 positions match TRBD2. The germline V gene encodes CDR1 LGHDT and CDR2 YNNKEL (reference sequence). The CDR3 runs to 18 residues. V dropped 2 bases and J dropped 6; count of bases not matched to a gene: 15. The CDR3, as DNA: TGTGCCAGCAGCCAACCCTGGGGTGGCGGGGGACGGTCCGGGGAGCTGTTTTTT. Translated, it gives CASSQPWGGGGRSGELFF.

The genes are TRBV5-1 and TRBJ1-1; D remains ambiguous. V lost 0 bases to trimming and J lost 3 bases, with 12 bases between them. Germline CDR1 is SGHRS and CDR2 is YFSETQ. This CDR3 comprises 15 residues. The CDR3 here is CASSLDGTRDTEAFF. The CDR3 DNA follows: TGCGCCAGCAGCTTGGACGGTACGAGGGACACTGAAGCTTTCTTT.

The V call is TRBV24-1, the J call TRBJ2-5; 10 nucleotides match TRBD2. The CDR3 has 16 residues. V trimming: 4 bases; J trimming: 5 bases; junction bases outside the gene matches: 9. Germline V gene lookup returns CDR1 KGHDR and CDR2 SFDVKD. CDR3 loop: CATSDLSSGGRETQYF. The CDR3 DNA is TGTGCCACCAGTGACCTCTCTAGCGGGGGTCGGGAGACCCAGTACTTC.

The genes are TRBV28 and TRBJ2-5, with D perhaps matching TRBD1 (7 bases). Germline-derived CDR1 and CDR2 are MDHEN and SYDVKM. The CDR3 is 14 amino acids. The germline V and J ends were trimmed by 3 bases and 7 bases, with 15 bases remaining between them. The CDR3 loop reads CASSFSTGRRTQYF. As DNA, the CDR3 is TGTGCCAGCAGTTTTTCGACAGGGAGGCGGACCCAGTACTTC.

The rearrangement links TRBV21-1 to TRBJ2-5; TRBD2 is the table's D call, not checked against the DNA. TRBV21-1 is termed a pseudogene. CDR3 length: 15 residues. Here the CDR3 DNA reads TGTGCCAGCAGCAAGGTGGCGGGAGTGGAAGAGACCCAGTACTTC. It is translated as CASSKVAGVEETQYF.

The chain couples TRBV11-2 to TRBJ2-1; 9 bases align to TRBD2. The length of the CDR3 is 15 residues. The V gene end was trimmed by 6 bases and the J gene end by 5 bases; junction bases not matched to a gene: 8. The germline V gene has CDR1 SGHAT and CDR2 FQNNGV. CDR3 protein: CASRPPGLAHNEQFF. CDR3 DNA: TGTGCCAGCAGACCACCGGGACTAGCCCACAATGAGCAGTTCTTC. Together with reference TRBV11-2 and TRBJ2-1, the CDR3 gives the full variable domain: EAGVAQSPRYKIIEKRQSVAFWCNPISGHATLYWYQQILGQGPKLLIQFQNNGVVDDSQLPKDRFSAERLKGVDSTLKIQPAKLEDSAVYLCASRPPGLAHNEQFFGPGTRLTVL.

V gene TRBV4-1 combines with J gene TRBJ1-2, with 8 bases fitting TRBD1. The CDR3 runs to 11 residues. Germline CDR1 MGHRA, CDR2 YSYEKL. V lost 10 bases, J lost 8 bases, and 6 bases stayed unmatched. This chain's CDR3 is CATQGARGYTF. The CDR3 DNA follows: TGCGCCACCCAGGGGGCGCGGGGCTACACCTTC.

Worth noting for this clone: At one of its ends the junction is not consistent with the germline gene, which may arise from a read error. V is TRBV7-7 and J is TRBJ1-2, with no clear D. This CDR3 contains 18 residues. CDR1 and CDR2 from the germline V gene are SSHAT and FNYEAQ (reference sequence). Written as DNA, the CDR3 is TGTGCTAGCAGCTTAAATAGCTGTCCCCGGCTAACTGGATCTGGCTACACCTTC. Protein: CASSLNSCPRLTGSGYTF.

This chain uses TRBV6-5 with TRBJ1-1; 7 nucleotides match TRBD1. The CDR3 spans 14 residues. Looked up from germline, CDR1 is MNHEY and CDR2 is SVGAGI. The ends lost 2 bases at V and 10 bases at J; junction bases unmatched: 10. In DNA form, the CDR3 reads TGTGCCAGCAGTTACGACGGGACAGTGGGAGGAGCTTTCTTT. Translation gives CASSYDGTVGGAFF.

The rearrangement uses TRBV10-2 and TRBJ2-2; 8 nucleotides line up with TRBD2. The J segment lost 1 base and the V segment lost 10 bases, leaving 2 bases of the junction unmatched. Germline loops: CDR1 WSHSY, CDR2 SAAADI. The CDR3 runs to 13 residues. The CDR3 loop reads CAILAENTGELFF. Written as DNA, the CDR3 is TGCGCCATACTAGCGGAGAACACCGGGGAGCTGTTTTTT.

This clone was seen a few times. The chain is built from TRBV19 and TRBJ1-5; no reliable D call. CDR3 length equals 11 residues. The V end was cut by 3 bases, the J end by 9 bases, with 6 bases between. Germline CDR1 LNHDA, CDR2 SQIVND (reference sequence). The CDR3 DNA follows: TGTGCCAGTAGTATGCTAGGGCCCCAGCATTTT. This codes for CASSMLGPQHF.

This chain links TRBV27 with TRBJ1-1; D perhaps matches TRBD1 (6 bases). This CDR3 comprises 14 residues. The germline CDR1 and CDR2 sequences are MNHEY and SMNVEV (reference sequence). V lost 0 bases, J lost 7 bases, and 12 bases lay in between. The CDR3 coding sequence is TGTGCCAGCAGTTTATCCGGGCAGGGGATTGAAGCTTTCTTT. Its protein is CASSLSGQGIEAFF.

As concerns this clone: The junction departs from germline at one end; a sequencing error may be responsible. The rearrangement joins TRBV27 to TRBJ1-2; 8 bases map to TRBD1. The length of the CDR3 is 15 residues. Looked up from germline, CDR1 is MNHEY and CDR2 is SMNVEV (reference sequence). CDR3 nucleotides: TGTGCCAGCAGTTTATGGGATGCAGGGGGCGAAAATTTATACTTC. Amino acids: CASSLWDAGGENLYF.